The 3 T cell receptor beta chains listed next were all sequenced from one sample in a study of blood T cell repertoires in COVID-19. Assay used: immunoSEQ multiplex PCR; TCRdb lists only in-frame clones, some missing. The sample records around 150,000 clones, roughly 84% being singletons. The material sequenced was peripheral blood. These TCRs come from a middle-aged man with acute or convalescent COVID-19.

In this sample, this clone turned up a few times. The chain joins TRBV2 to TRBJ2-7; no clear D gene. Trimming removed 6 bases from V and 2 bases from J, with 8 bases in between. The germline V gene has CDR1 SNHLY and CDR2 FYNNEI. This CDR3 spans 12 amino acids. CDR3 protein: CASSWAPYEQYF. The CDR3 nucleotides are TGTGCCAGCAGCTGGGCCCCCTACGAGCAGTACTTC.

The rearrangement links TRBV7-6 to TRBJ1-1; 9 bases are a match to TRBD1. CDR3 length equals 14 residues. Trimming cost V 4 bases and J 2 bases; bases outside gene matches: 2. Germline V CDR1 and CDR2: SGHVS, FNYEAQ. DNA of the CDR3: TGTGCCAGCAGCTCGGACAGGGGTAACACTGAAGCTTTCTTT. This encodes CASSSDRGNTEAFF.

This chain joins TRBV7-3 and TRBJ2-2; D is uncertain. Germline assignment: CDR1 SGHTA and CDR2 FQGTGA. Trimming cost V 2 bases and J 2 bases, with 6 bases left between them. The CDR3 totals 14 residues. The DNA of the CDR3 is TGTGCCAGCAGCTTACAGGCTAACACCGGGGAGCTGTTTTTT. Translation: CASSLQANTGELFF.